The 5 T cell receptor beta chains reported below all come from one sample, sequenced in a study of cytomegalovirus exposure and HLA in healthy donors. Sequenced by immunoSEQ multiplex PCR; TCRdb stores in-frame clones only, minus some. The sample carries some 40,000 clones, approximately 95% recorded once. Sequencing was carried out using PBMCs. The receptors were sampled from a young man in good health and CMV-seronegative.

V gene TRBV7-9 combines with J gene TRBJ2-1, with 7 positions matching TRBD2. Trimming at V came to 5 bases and at J to 4 bases, leaving 8 bases not matched to a gene. CDR3 length: 15 residues. Germline V gene data show CDR1 as SEHNR and CDR2 as FQNEAQ (reference sequence). The CDR3 protein is CASSPPGGSYNEQFF. DNA for the CDR3: TGTGCCAGCAGCCCCCCGGGCGGGAGTTACAATGAGCAGTTCTTC.

V usage is TRBV19 and J usage is TRBJ1-1; D may be TRBD1 (5 bases). The CDR3 consists of 12 residues. V was shortened by 10 bases and J by 1 base, with 10 bases between the two germline ends. CDR1 is LNHDA and CDR2 is SQIVND in the germline V gene (reference sequence). In nucleotides, the CDR3 is TGTGCCATTAAGACAGCGAACACTGAAGCTTTCTTT. This translates into CAIKTANTEAFF.

The genes are TRBV6-1 and TRBJ1-2, with 7 positions matching TRBD1. Trimming cost V 2 bases and J 14 bases; bases outside gene matches: 11. From germline, CDR1 is MNHNS and CDR2 SASEGT. The CDR3 sequence is 13 residues long. The DNA of the CDR3 is TGTGCCAGCAGTGAACTAGGGGGCGGCCTTGATACCTTC. Its translation: CASSELGGGLDTF.

The table lists this clone with a count of one. The rearrangement links TRBV27 to TRBJ1-2; D perhaps matches TRBD1 (5 bases). In germline, CDR1 is MNHEY, CDR2 SMNVEV (reference sequence). Trimming took off 3 bases at V and 4 bases at J, with 12 bases between the two ends. The length of the CDR3 is 14 residues. The CDR3 DNA sequence: TGTGCCAGCAGTTTCGGAGGGGCGAGCTATGGCTACACCTTC. Encoded protein: CASSFGGASYGYTF.

The rearrangement uses TRBV4-2 and TRBJ2-1, with TRBD2 as a possible D gene (5 bases). V was trimmed by 2 bases and J by 10 bases, leaving 15 bases between them. Germline V gene sequence: CDR1 LGHNA, CDR2 YNFKEQ. The CDR3 is 14 amino acids. CDR3 sequence reads: CASSQPGLREEQFF. DNA of the CDR3: TGTGCCAGCAGCCAACCCGGTTTGAGGGAGGAGCAGTTCTTC.